This is a list of T cell receptor beta chains from one sample in a study of blood T cell repertoires in COVID-19. The method was immunoSEQ multiplex PCR; TCRdb's version includes in-frame clones alone and lacks a portion of them. The sample includes 200,000 to 250,000 clones, 87% of them seen just once. Material: peripheral blood. The receptor set was obtained from a young woman who had recovered from COVID-19. The conserved cysteine and the conserved F or W are not part of the CDR3 here.

v_call cdr3_aa
TRBV10-2 ASSRDRGVNTEAF
TRBV5-4 ASSWPGQGNNEQF
TRBV28 ASSLQGAGPLYEQY
TRBV7-2 ASSLNWALAEAF
TRBV27 ASRPGIPYNEQF
TRBV25-1 ASSPLDRGALNTEAF
TRBV5-1 ASSPRKGVTEAF
TRBV5-1 ASSPGGDTGYNQPQH
TRBV11-2 ASSLDQGSSYEQY
TRBV7-2 ASSSDRPQQF
TRBV9 ASSVAGGDNEQF
TRBV6-4 ASSDSSFAGNEQF
TRBV5-5 ASSQVALSFYEQY
TRBV4-1 ASSQVGTGQANTGELF
TRBV6-5 ASSYKFAGGYNEQF
TRBV19 ASSIGTYTEAF
TRBV6-5 ASRGALSQPQH
TRBV3-1/TRBV3-2 ASSHSREAPSD
TRBV6-5 ASSPGGRVGELF
TRBV6-5 ASSFTGLLGYT
TRBV12-5 ASGFKAGPRDNEQF
TRBV10-1 ASSESYSSGNTIY
TRBV5-8 ASHPGPNYGYT
TRBV28 ASRLGDTITTNEKLF
TRBV30 AGAVYYGYT
TRBV15 ATSRIRDRGYGYT
TRBV29-1 SVDDGSGGEQY
TRBV6-4 ASSDSAGDQPQH
TRBV4-3 ASSQDGSHSPLH
TRBV6-5 ASRQGLSQPQH
TRBV2 ASSEGLAGERNEQF
TRBV9 ASSASLLQTEAF
TRBV5-6 ASSFTANTEAF
TRBV28 ASSPYYYEQY
TRBV5-6 ASSLGSGNSYEQY